The clone carrying this T cell receptor beta chain has just a few counts. RNA extraction and reverse transcription yielded cDNA as sequencing template. The assay was immunoSEQ multiplex PCR, and TCRdb's table has in-frame clones only and misses some. The sample has about 270,000 clones, 60% seen once; the top ten hold 0.8% to 1%. The treatment denotes: oral pan-JAK inhibitor, 5-10 mg twice daily. These data belong to a study of CD8+ T cells in alopecia areata. Germline V gene lookup returns CDR1 SQVTM and CDR2 ANQGSEA. The CDR3 spans 15 residues. Trimming took 6 bases from V and 11 from J, leaving 25 bases between them.

This specimen was CD4+ T cells sorted from blood, taken at approximately week 51, from a patient treated with tofacitinib. This TCR was sampled from a human donor with alopecia areata. The chain links TRBV29-1 to TRBJ1-4, with D perhaps matching TRBD1 (6 bases). CDR3 protein: CSVRAGTLGVGKLFF. The CDR3 nucleotides read TGCAGCGTGCGAGCCGGGACACTAGGAGTAGGGAAACTGTTTTTT.